The rows below give T cell receptor beta chains drawn from one sample of a study of cytomegalovirus exposure and HLA in healthy donors. TCRdb keeps only in-frame clones here, not all; method: immunoSEQ multiplex PCR. The repertoire holds about 300,000 clones, with 86% as singletons. Sequencing was performed on PBMCs. All receptors derive from a man between 35 and 55 years old in good health and CMV-seropositive. The CDR3 runs from the conserved cysteine through the conserved F or W. A D gene is named only where the DNA matches it firmly. Some rows have no size entry. The others give once, few or many, or a class for an expanded clone.

>.|TRBJ1-1|TRBV28|14|few
CASSPSGLNTEAFF
TGTGCCAGCAGTCCCTCGGGATTGAACACTGAAGCTTTCTTT
>.|TRBJ2-1|TRBV5-4|14|once
CASSGWDFYNEQFF
TGTGCCAGCAGCGGATGGGACTTCTACAATGAGCAGTTCTTC
>TRBD2|TRBJ2-7|TRBV6-6|14|few
CASLLAGSSYEQYF
TGTGCCAGCTTACTAGCGGGCAGCTCCTACGAGCAGTACTTC
>.|TRBJ1-4|TRBV5-1|14|.
CASSLDRAREKLFF
TGCGCCAGCAGCTTGGACAGGGCAAGGGAAAAACTGTTTTTT
>TRBD1|TRBJ1-1|TRBV25-1|16|.
CASSEWDRNPNTEAFF
TGTGCCAGCAGTGAATGGGACAGGAATCCGAACACTGAAGCTTTCTTT
>TRBD2|TRBJ2-3|TRBV6-6|15|.
CASSFASGGTDTQYF
TGTGCCAGCAGTTTTGCTAGCGGGGGCACAGATACGCAGTATTTT
>.|TRBJ2-1|TRBV6-6|16|.
CASSYPQGALTHEQFF
TGTGCCAGCAGTTACCCCCAGGGCGCACTAACACATGAGCAGTTCTTC
>.|TRBJ2-2|TRBV6-5|15|.
CASSKLKPSTGELFF
TGTGCCAGCAGTAAATTAAAGCCAAGTACCGGGGAGCTGTTTTTT
>TRBD1|TRBJ1-2|TRBV30|15|once
CAWSFSLQGGHGYTF
TGTGCCTGGAGTTTCTCCTTGCAGGGGGGACATGGCTACACCTTC
>.|TRBJ1-4|TRBV5-6|15|.
CASSPGVVTNEKLFF
TGTGCCAGCAGCCCGGGGGTTGTAACTAATGAAAAACTGTTTTTT
>TRBD2|TRBJ2-7|TRBV4-2|16|.
CASSEAGTSGTYEQYF
TGTGCCAGCAGCGAGGCCGGGACTAGCGGGACCTACGAGCAGTACTTC
>.|TRBJ2-7|TRBV9|14|.
CASSIAGRDYEQYF
TGTGCCAGTTCGATAGCCGGGCGGGACTACGAGCAGTACTTC
>.|TRBJ2-7|TRBV7-9|13|.
CASTTDFSYEQYF
TGTGCCAGCACCACGGACTTTTCCTACGAGCAGTACTTC
>.|TRBJ1-2|TRBV2|12|once
CASTYSYYGYTF
TGTGCCAGCACCTACAGCTACTATGGCTACACCTTC
>TRBD1|TRBJ1-2|TRBV6-5|15|.
CASRTGTVRPLGYTF
TGTGCCAGCAGAACCGGGACAGTTCGCCCGCTTGGCTACACCTTC
>.|TRBJ2-3|TRBV27|12|.
CASSGQRDTQYF
TGTGCCAGCAGTGGGCAAAGAGATACGCAGTATTTT
>TRBD1|TRBJ1-5|TRBV27|16|.
CATYDTGVERNQPQHF
TGTGCCACCTACGATACAGGGGTCGAGCGCAATCAGCCCCAGCATTTT
>TRBD1|TRBJ2-7|TRBV25-1|11|.
CASRQGYEQYF
TGTGCCAGCCGACAGGGGTACGAGCAGTACTTC
>TRBD1|TRBJ2-3|TRBV5-1|15|few
CASSLRDRGSDTQYF
TGCGCCAGCAGCTTGCGGGACAGGGGATCAGATACGCAGTATTTT
>TRBD1|TRBJ2-7|TRBV2|15|.
CAISEPDRDLSEQYF
TGTGCCATTTCGGAGCCGGACAGGGACCTCTCCGAGCAGTACTTC
>TRBD1|TRBJ2-7|TRBV11-2|15|.
CASSFYRGPSYEQYF
TGTGCCAGCAGCTTTTACAGGGGGCCGTCCTACGAGCAGTACTTC
>TRBD2|TRBJ2-7|TRBV10-3|15|.
CAIRTSGSRGYEQYF
TGTGCCATCAGGACTAGCGGGAGTCGGGGCTACGAGCAGTACTTC
>.|TRBJ2-1|TRBV7-9|14|.
CASSTEAGFDEQFF
TGTGCCAGCAGCACCGAGGCAGGGTTCGATGAGCAGTTCTTC
>TRBD1|TRBJ1-2|TRBV2|15|.
CASTLRDSPTDGYTF
TGTGCCAGCACCCTCCGGGACAGCCCTACCGATGGCTACACCTTC
>.|TRBJ1-1|TRBV6-1|14|few
CASRSGQGGTEAFF
TGTGCCAGCAGATCAGGGCAGGGAGGCACTGAAGCTTTCTTT
>.|TRBJ1-4|TRBV7-2|16|.
CASSLQPPGQAEKLFF
TGTGCCAGCAGCTTACAGCCCCCGGGACAAGCTGAAAAACTGTTTTTT
>TRBD1|TRBJ1-2|TRBV5-1|14|.
CASSPTGTAYGYTF
TGCGCCAGCAGCCCCACCGGGACAGCATATGGCTACACCTTC
>.|TRBJ1-1|TRBV25-1|13|few
CASRVTENTEAFF
TGTGCCAGCAGGGTCACAGAGAACACTGAAGCTTTCTTT
>.|TRBJ2-3|TRBV7-3|15|.
CASSSQGYRTDTQYF
TGTGCCAGCAGCAGCCAGGGATATCGCACAGATACGCAGTATTTT
>.|TRBJ2-4|TRBV10-3|14|.
CAISESESRNIQYF
TGTGCCATCAGTGAGTCGGAGAGTCGGAACATTCAGTACTTC
>TRBD2|TRBJ2-2|TRBV11-1|14|.
CASSFKAGLRELFF
TGTGCCAGCAGCTTCAAAGCGGGATTGAGGGAGCTGTTTTTT
>TRBD2|TRBJ2-1|TRBV2|15|once
CASRSGASSYNEQFF
TGTGCCAGCCGAAGCGGGGCTAGCTCCTACAATGAGCAGTTCTTC
>.|TRBJ2-7|TRBV4-1|15|.
CASSQENRDSYEQYF
TGCGCCAGCAGCCAAGAAAACAGGGACTCCTACGAGCAGTACTTC
>.|TRBJ1-1|TRBV28|15|once
CASSLANFRVTEAFF
TGTGCCAGCAGTTTAGCCAACTTCAGGGTCACTGAAGCTTTCTTT
>TRBD1|TRBJ2-3|TRBV2|15|.
CASSETGVWGPTQYF
TGTGCCAGCAGTGAGACAGGGGTTTGGGGGCCTACGCAGTATTTT
>TRBD2|TRBJ2-3|TRBV15|17|.
CATNSGRSEWGTDTQYF
TGTGCCACCAACAGCGGGAGATCGGAGTGGGGCACAGATACGCAGTATTTT
>.|TRBJ2-5|TRBV9|15|.
CASSPDIVAQETQYF
TGTGCCAGCAGCCCAGACATCGTGGCACAAGAGACCCAGTACTTC
>.|TRBJ1-1|TRBV4-2|16|.
CASSQGVQWGGTEAFF
TGTGCCAGCAGCCAAGGAGTCCAGTGGGGAGGTACTGAAGCTTTCTTT
>.|TRBJ1-1|TRBV6-5|16|.
CASSYGRGGRNTEAFF
TGTGCCAGCAGTTACGGGAGGGGCGGGCGGAACACTGAAGCTTTCTTT
>TRBD1|TRBJ2-5|TRBV7-9|15|.
CSSSLGTGGAKTQYF
TGTTCCAGCAGCCTGGGGACAGGGGGCGCGAAGACCCAGTACTTC
>TRBD2|TRBJ2-7|TRBV19|15|.
CASSAASGSSYEQYF
TGTGCCAGTAGTGCCGCTAGCGGGAGCTCCTACGAGCAGTACTTC
>.|TRBJ1-1|TRBV9|13|.
CASSEGDGLEAFF
TGTGCCAGCAGCGAGGGGGACGGCCTTGAAGCTTTCTTT